This T cell receptor beta chain emerged from a study of blood T cell repertoires in COVID-19. The CDR3 covers 12 residues. The V end lost 5 bases, the J end lost 5 bases, and 7 bases lay between the germline ends. Germline CDR1 reads SGHTA; CDR2 reads FQGNSA. Clones were read by immunoSEQ multiplex PCR, and TCRdb kept only the in-frame ones, dropping some. This table holds about 230,000 clones, around 78% found once. This receptor was identified in an older woman with active or convalescent COVID-19. V is TRBV7-2 and J is TRBJ2-1; D remains unclear. Source material: peripheral blood. For the CDR3, the DNA is TGTGCCAGCAGCAAGAACAACAATGAGCAGTTCTTC. Encoded protein: CASSKNNNEQFF.